This T cell receptor beta chain stems from a study of cytomegalovirus exposure and HLA in healthy donors. Across the whole study: Roughly 170 million T cells yielded 100 million or so unique TCR beta sequences in earlier analysis. Of the donors genotyped, approximately 400 in all, 75% to 85% fell in the Caucasian-associated ancestry cluster.

When sampled, the donors appeared nominally healthy, though they likely had unrecorded immune exposures. Trimming stripped 5 bases from V and 7 bases from J, with 9 bases between. Germline-derived CDR1 and CDR2 are MNHEY and SVGAGI. The CDR3 has 13 amino acids. General study findings and limits: Apparent HLA restriction characterized most CMV-associated TCR beta chains in a later analysis.

A remark on this clone: Its antigen is not known.

The PCR made use of 60 Vbeta and 13 Jbeta primers. The table came from immunoSEQ multiplex PCR; TCRdb's copy has only in-frame clones and leaves some out. The sample carries approximately 200,000 clones, roughly 80% recorded once. The origin of this receptor is a woman between 50 and 59 years old in good health and CMV-seropositive. The V and J genes are TRBV6-5 and TRBJ1-6; the D gene is possibly TRBD1 (5 bases). Sequenced sample: PBMCs. The CDR3 DNA is TGTGCCAGCAGTCCGACAGTGAATTCACCCCTCCACTTT. Translating it yields CASSPTVNSPLHF.